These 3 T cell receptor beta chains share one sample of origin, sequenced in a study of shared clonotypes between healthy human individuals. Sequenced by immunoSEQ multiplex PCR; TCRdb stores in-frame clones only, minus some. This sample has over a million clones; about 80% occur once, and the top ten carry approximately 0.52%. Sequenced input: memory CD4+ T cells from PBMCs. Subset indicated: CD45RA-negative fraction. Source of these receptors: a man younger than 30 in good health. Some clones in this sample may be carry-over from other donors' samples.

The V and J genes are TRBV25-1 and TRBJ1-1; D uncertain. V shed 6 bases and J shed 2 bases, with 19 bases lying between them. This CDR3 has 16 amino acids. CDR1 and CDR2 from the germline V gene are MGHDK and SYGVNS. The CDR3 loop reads CASRPSRRGINTEAFF. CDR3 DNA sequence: TGTGCCAGCAGACCATCGAGGAGAGGGATCAACACTGAAGCTTTCTTT. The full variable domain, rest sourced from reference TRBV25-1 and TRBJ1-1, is EADIYQTPRYLVIGTGKKITLECSQTMGHDKMYWYQQDPGMELHLIHYSYGVNSTEKGDLSSESTVSRIRTEHFPLTLESARPSHTSQYLCASRPSRRGINTEAFFGQGTRLTVV.

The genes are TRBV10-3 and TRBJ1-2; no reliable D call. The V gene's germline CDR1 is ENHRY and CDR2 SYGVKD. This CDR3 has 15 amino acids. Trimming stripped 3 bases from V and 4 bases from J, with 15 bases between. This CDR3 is CAISDEWARVYGYTF. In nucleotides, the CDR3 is TGTGCCATCAGTGATGAGTGGGCTCGGGTCTATGGCTACACCTTC.

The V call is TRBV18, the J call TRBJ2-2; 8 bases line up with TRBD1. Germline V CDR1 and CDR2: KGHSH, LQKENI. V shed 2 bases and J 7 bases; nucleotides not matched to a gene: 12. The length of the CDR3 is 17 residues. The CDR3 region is CASSPFTQGAGGGELFF. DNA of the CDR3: TGTGCCAGCTCACCATTCACTCAGGGGGCAGGAGGCGGGGAGCTGTTTTTT.